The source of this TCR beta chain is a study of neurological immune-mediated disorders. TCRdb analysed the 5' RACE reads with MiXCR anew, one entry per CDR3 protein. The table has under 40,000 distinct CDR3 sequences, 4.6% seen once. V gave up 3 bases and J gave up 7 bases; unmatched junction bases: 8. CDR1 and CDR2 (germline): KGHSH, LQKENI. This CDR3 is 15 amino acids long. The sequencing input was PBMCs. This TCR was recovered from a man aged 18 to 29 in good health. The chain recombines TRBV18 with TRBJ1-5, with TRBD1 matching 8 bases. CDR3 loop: CASSPDRGSGQPQHF. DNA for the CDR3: TGTGCCAGCTCACCCGACAGGGGATCAGGCCAGCCCCAGCATTTT.